These T cell receptor beta chains were read from a single sample in a study of CD8+CD57+ T cells in acquired aplastic anemia. In TCRdb, the reads were re-called with MiXCR into one record per CDR3 protein. The sample consists of fewer than 200,000 distinct CDR3 sequences, 55% to 80% of them appearing once. The specimen sequenced was sorted CD4+, CD8+, or CD8+CD57+ T cells (not recorded which) from PBMCs. The receptor set was obtained from a human donor in good health. CDR3s leave out the opening cysteine and the closing phenylalanine or tryptophan. Each record gives: J gene, V gene, CDR3 protein.

TRBJ1-2 | TRBV9 | ASSVWTGRIGYT
TRBJ2-2 | TRBV15 | ATHPGLAGGPTGELF
TRBJ2-3 | TRBV10-3 | AIKEGGEGNTQY
TRBJ2-5 | TRBV7-6 | ASSSLAGGPETQY
TRBJ1-4 | TRBV7-2 | ASSTQGGRWEKLF
TRBJ2-3 | TRBV7-6 | ASSLRTSGGDTQY
TRBJ1-2 | TRBV2 | ASRGRNYGYT
TRBJ2-5 | TRBV7-2 | ASSLMPQETQY
TRBJ2-7 | TRBV11-2 | ASSTSRTAYEQY
TRBJ2-7 | TRBV5-8 | ASSVGLAGHSYEQY
TRBJ2-7 | TRBV15 | ATSRDARAYEQY
TRBJ2-5 | TRBV5-6 | ASSFGGSQETQY
TRBJ1-2 | TRBV20-1 | SARDPGGQGANHGYT
TRBJ2-2 | TRBV4-1 | ASSQDWSNTGELF
TRBJ2-1 | TRBV3-1 | ASSQALSGRPYNEQF
TRBJ2-5 | TRBV11-1 | ARYRRGRRQETQY
TRBJ2-7 | TRBV6-5 | ASSPSGASYEQY
TRBJ2-7 | TRBV7-9 | ASSAPRRAGRGSYEQY
TRBJ2-3 | TRBV6-5 | AIRGSGRSDTQY
TRBJ2-7 | TRBV7-6 | ASSTQSPDREEQY
TRBJ1-1 | TRBV29-1 | SVDRAVGTEAF
TRBJ2-7 | TRBV7-6 | ASSVRDRDEQY